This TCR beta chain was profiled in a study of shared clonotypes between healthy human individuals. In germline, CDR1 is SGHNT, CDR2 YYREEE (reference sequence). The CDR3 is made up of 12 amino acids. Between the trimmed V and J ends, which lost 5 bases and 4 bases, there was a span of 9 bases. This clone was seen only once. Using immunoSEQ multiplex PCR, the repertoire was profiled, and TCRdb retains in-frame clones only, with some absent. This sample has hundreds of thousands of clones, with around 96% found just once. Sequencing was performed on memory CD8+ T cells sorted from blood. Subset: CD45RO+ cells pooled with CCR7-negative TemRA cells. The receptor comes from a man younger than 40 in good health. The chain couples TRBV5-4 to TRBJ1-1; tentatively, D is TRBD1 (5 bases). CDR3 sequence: CASRDGGTEAFF. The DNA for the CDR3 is TGTGCCAGCAGAGATGGGGGCACTGAAGCTTTCTTT.